This T cell receptor beta chain was identified during a study of T cells in Graves' hyperthyroidism and ophthalmopathy. Amplification of TCR beta CDR3 regions was performed using RNA transcripts as template. With the HTBI primer set, the TCR CDR3 went through a first round of RT-PCR. MiXCR, applied by TCRdb to the multiplex PCR reads, yields one record per CDR3 protein. The sample yields almost 600,000 distinct CDR3 sequences, more than 11% seen once. CDR1 and CDR2 (germline): SGHVS, FQNEAQ. V gave up 2 bases and J gave up 8 bases, with 20 bases separating them. This CDR3 has 16 amino acids. Regarding the study as a whole: Most thyroid clonotypes with frequency above 0.001 were detected in blood.

Newly diagnosed hyperthyroidism patients aged 18 to 65 years had disease lasting under 2 months. Thyroid ultrasound and orbital computed tomography, with clinical symptoms and serum thyroxine and TRAb, informed diagnoses. This clonotype has a handful of counts. Its antigen remains unidentified. The specimen sequenced was blood. V gene TRBV7-8 combines with J gene TRBJ2-3, with D unresolved. This receptor was identified in a woman aged 25 to 45 with Graves' hyperthyroidism that later progressed to Graves' ophthalmopathy. The CDR3 reads CASSLSRLPTAGTQYF. In DNA, the CDR3 is TGTGCCAGCAGCTTAAGTCGGCTCCCAACCGCTGGTACGCAGTATTTT. Supplemented by reference TRBV7-8 and TRBJ2-3, the full variable domain reads GAGVSQSPRYKVAKRGQDVALRCDPISGHVSLFWYQQALGQGPEFLTYFQNEAQLDKSGLPSDRFFAERPEGSVSTLKIQRTQQEDSAVYLCASSLSRLPTAGTQYFGPGTRLTVL.